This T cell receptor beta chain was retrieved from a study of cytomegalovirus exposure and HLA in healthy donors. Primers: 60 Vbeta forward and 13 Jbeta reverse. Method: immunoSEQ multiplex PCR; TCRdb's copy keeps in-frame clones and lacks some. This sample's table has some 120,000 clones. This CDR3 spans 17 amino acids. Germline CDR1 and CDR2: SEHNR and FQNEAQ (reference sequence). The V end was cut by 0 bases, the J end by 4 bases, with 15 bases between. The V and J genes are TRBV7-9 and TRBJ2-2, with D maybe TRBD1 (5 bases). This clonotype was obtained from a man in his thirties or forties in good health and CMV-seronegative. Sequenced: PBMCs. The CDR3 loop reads CASSLAVGRGFTGELFF. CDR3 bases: TGTGCCAGCAGCTTAGCGGTTGGAAGGGGCTTCACCGGGGAGCTGTTTTTT.